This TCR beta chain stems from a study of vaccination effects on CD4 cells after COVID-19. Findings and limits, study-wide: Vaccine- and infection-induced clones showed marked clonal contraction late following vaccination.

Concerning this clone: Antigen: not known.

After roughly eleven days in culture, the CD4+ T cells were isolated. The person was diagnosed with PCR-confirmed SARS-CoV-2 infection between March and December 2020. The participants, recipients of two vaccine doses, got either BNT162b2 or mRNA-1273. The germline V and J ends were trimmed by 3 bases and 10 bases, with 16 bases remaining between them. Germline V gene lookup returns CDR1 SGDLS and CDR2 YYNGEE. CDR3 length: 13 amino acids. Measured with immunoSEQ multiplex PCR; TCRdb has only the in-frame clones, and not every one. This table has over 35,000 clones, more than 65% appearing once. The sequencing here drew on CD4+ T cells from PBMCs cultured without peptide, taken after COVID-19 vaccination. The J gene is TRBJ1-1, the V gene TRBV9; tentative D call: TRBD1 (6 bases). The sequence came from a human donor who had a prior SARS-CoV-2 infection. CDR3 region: CASSAGAALPAFF. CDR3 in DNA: TGTGCCAGCAGCGCGGGGGCAGCACTCCCAGCTTTCTTT.